This T cell receptor beta chain comes out of a study of tissue T cells after allogeneic stem cell transplantation. Whole-study findings and limits: Blood and spleen captured only part of the tissue TCR repertoire.

Data came from immunoSEQ multiplex PCR; TCRdb stores just in-frame clones and leaves some out. Counted here are some 48,000 clones, 73% occurring once; the ten biggest clones make up roughly 0.7%. This CDR3 comprises 15 residues. V was cut by 5 bases and J by 0 bases, with 8 bases left in between. Per the germline V gene, CDR1 is LGHDT and CDR2 is YNNKQL (reference sequence). To note about this clone: The antigen is unknown. The genes are named according to mouse. The read terminates 1 residue before the CDR3 end, so the remaining end is supplied by the germline J gene.

This chain uses TRBV4 with TRBJ1-6; D gene uncertain. TRBJ1-6 is an ORF, with its function uncertain. The receptor's source is a pool of C57BL/6 mice in good health. Input material: sorted cells pooled from one or two spleens. CDR3 DNA (partial): TGTGCCAGCAGCCATGCCAGTTCCTATAATTCGCCCCTCTAC. It translates to CASSHASSYNSPLY. The whole CDR3 is CASSHASSYNSPLYF.